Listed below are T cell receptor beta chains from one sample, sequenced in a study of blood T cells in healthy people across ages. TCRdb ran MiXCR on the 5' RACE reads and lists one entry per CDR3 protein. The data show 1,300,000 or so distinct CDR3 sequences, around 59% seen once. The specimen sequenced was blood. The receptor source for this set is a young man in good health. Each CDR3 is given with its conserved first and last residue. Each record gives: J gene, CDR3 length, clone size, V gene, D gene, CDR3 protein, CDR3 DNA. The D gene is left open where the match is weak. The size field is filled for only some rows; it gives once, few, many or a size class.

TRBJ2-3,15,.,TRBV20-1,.,CSARDRSSSTDTQYF,TGCAGTGCTAGAGATAGGTCGAGCAGCACAGATACGCAGTATTTT
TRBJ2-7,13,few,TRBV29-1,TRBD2,CSVGGRNSYEQYF,TGCAGCGTTGGCGGGAGGAACTCCTACGAGCAGTACTTC
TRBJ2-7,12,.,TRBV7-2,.,CASSLDTNEQYF,TGTGCCAGCAGCTTAGATACAAACGAGCAGTACTTC
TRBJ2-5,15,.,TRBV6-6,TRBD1,CASSFQGAGQETQYF,TGTGCCAGCAGTTTTCAGGGGGCTGGTCAAGAGACCCAGTACTTC
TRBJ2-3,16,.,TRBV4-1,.,CASSDPGHILTDTQYF,TGCGCCAGCAGTGATCCGGGACATATCCTCACAGATACGCAGTATTTT
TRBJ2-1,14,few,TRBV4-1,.,CASSHPGLNNEQFF,TGCGCCAGCAGCCACCCGGGGCTCAACAATGAGCAGTTCTTC
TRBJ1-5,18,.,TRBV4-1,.,CASSQEPRTAYSNQPQHF,TGCGCCAGCAGCCAAGAACCGAGGACTGCTTATAGCAATCAGCCCCAGCATTTT
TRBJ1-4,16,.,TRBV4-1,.,CASSQGSTAYDEKLFF,TGCGCCAGCAGCCAAGGTTCTACAGCCTACGATGAAAAACTGTTTTTT
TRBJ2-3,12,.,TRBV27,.,CASSWGGAGEYF,TGTGCCAGCAGTTGGGGAGGAGCAGGGGAGTATTTT
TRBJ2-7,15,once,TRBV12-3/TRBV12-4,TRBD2,CASSRGTSGGYEQYF,TGTGCCAGCAGTAGGGGGACTAGCGGGGGATACGAGCAGTACTTC
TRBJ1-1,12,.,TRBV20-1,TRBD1,CSAETGENEAFF,TGCAGTGCTGAGACAGGGGAGAATGAAGCTTTCTTT
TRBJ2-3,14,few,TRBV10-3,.,CAIKLDLSTDTQYF,TGTGCCATCAAACTGGACCTTTCCACAGATACGCAGTATTTT
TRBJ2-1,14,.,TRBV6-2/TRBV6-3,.,CASSYRLYQETQFF,TGTGCCAGCAGTTATCGTCTGTACCAAGAGACCCAGTTCTTC
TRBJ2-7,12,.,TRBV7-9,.,CASSLVPSEQYF,TGTGCCAGCAGCTTAGTTCCCTCTGAGCAGTACTTC
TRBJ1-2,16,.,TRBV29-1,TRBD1,CSVDIGQGRPPYGYTF,TGCAGCGTAGACATAGGACAGGGGCGCCCCCCCTATGGCTACACCTTC
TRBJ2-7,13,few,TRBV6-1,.,CASCRTVPYEQYF,TGTGCCAGCTGTAGGACGGTGCCCTACGAGCAGTACTTC
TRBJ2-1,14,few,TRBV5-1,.,CASSRSRWDNEQFF,TGCGCCAGCAGCCGCAGTAGGTGGGACAATGAGCAGTTCTTC
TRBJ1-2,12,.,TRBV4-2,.,CASSQEGAGYTF,TGTGCCAGCAGCCAAGAGGGGGCTGGCTACACCTTC
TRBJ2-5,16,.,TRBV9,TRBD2,CASSVRLAGPQETQYF,TGTGCCAGCAGCGTCCGACTAGCGGGACCGCAAGAGACCCAGTACTTC
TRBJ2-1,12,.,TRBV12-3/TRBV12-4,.,CASSDWSREQFF,TGTGCCAGCAGTGACTGGTCACGTGAGCAGTTCTTC
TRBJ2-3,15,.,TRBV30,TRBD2,CAWIASGRMADTQYF,TGTGCCTGGATTGCTAGCGGAAGAATGGCAGATACGCAGTATTTT
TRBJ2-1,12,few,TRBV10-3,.,CAISEDDHEQFF,TGTGCCATCAGTGAGGACGATCATGAGCAGTTCTTC
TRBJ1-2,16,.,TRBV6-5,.,CASSYSFARENYGYTF,TGTGCCAGCAGTTACTCGTTTGCCAGGGAGAACTATGGCTACACCTTC
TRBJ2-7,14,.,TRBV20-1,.,CSARLSRGYNEQYF,TGCAGTGCTAGACTCTCTCGGGGCTACAATGAGCAGTACTTC
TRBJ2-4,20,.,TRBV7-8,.,CASSPGPGRQGLLAKNIQYF,TGTGCCAGCAGCCCAGGACCGGGACGCCAGGGTTTGCTGGCCAAAAACATTCAGTACTTC
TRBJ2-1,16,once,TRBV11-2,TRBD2,CASSWGLAGGGHEQFF,TGTGCCAGCAGCTGGGGCCTAGCGGGAGGGGGGCATGAGCAGTTCTTC
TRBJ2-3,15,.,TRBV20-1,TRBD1,CSARDLSGTGSTQYF,TGCAGTGCTAGAGATCTGTCGGGGACAGGGAGTACGCAGTATTTT
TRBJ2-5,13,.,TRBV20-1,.,CSARAGTLETQYF,TGCAGTGCTAGAGCAGGGACACTAGAGACCCAGTACTTC
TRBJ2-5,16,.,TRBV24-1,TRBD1,CATSDSTGYDRETQYF,TGTGCCACCAGTGATTCGACAGGGTACGATCGGGAGACCCAGTACTTC
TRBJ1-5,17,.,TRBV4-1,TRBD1,CAGSQGNRGRGNQPQHF,TGCGCCGGCAGCCAAGGAAACAGGGGGCGCGGCAATCAGCCCCAGCATTTT
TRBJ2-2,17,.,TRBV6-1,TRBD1,CASSGSRDSANTGELFF,TGTGCCAGCAGTGGCTCCCGGGACAGCGCGAACACCGGGGAGCTGTTTTTT
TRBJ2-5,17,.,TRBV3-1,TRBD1,CASSQEIDRGRGETQYF,TGTGCCAGCAGCCAAGAAATCGACAGGGGAAGGGGAGAGACCCAGTACTTC
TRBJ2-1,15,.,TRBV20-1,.,CSAATLFDGERERFF,TGCAGTGCTGCCACCCTATTCGACGGTGAACGTGAGCGGTTCTTC
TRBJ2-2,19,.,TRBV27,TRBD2,CASSLFGLAGSANTGELFF,TGTGCCAGCAGTTTATTCGGTCTAGCGGGGAGCGCGAACACCGGGGAGCTGTTTTTT
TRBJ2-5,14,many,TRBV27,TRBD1,CASSLDRGGETQYF,TGTGCCAGCAGTTTAGACAGGGGCGGGGAGACCCAGTACTTC
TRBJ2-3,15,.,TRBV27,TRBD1,CASSLDRDTTDTQYF,TGTGCCAGCAGTTTGGACAGGGATACCACAGATACGCAGTATTTT
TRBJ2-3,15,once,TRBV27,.,CASSSLHRGTDTQYF,TGTGCCAGCAGTTCCCTACACCGGGGCACAGATACGCAGTATTTT
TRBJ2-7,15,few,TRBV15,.,CATSRHPEASYEQYF,TGTGCCACCAGCAGACATCCGGAGGCCTCCTACGAGCAGTACTTC
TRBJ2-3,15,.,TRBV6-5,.,CASSLRDSLGDTQYF,TGTGCCAGCAGCTTGCGGGACTCGCTGGGGGATACGCAGTATTTT
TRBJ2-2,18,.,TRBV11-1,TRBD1,CASSLEGWGQGNTGELFF,TGTGCCAGCAGCTTAGAGGGTTGGGGACAGGGGAACACCGGGGAGCTGTTTTTT